Listed here are 14 T cell receptor beta chains from one sample, sequenced in a study of CD8+CD57+ T cells in acquired aplastic anemia. Those patients picked for sequencing had displayed CD8+CD57+ cell expansion on flow cytometry. According to the study, genomic DNA was the template for TCR beta VDJ and CDR3 profiling. TCRdb passed the reads through MiXCR, listing each CDR3 protein once. The sample records about 150,000 distinct CDR3 sequences, around half being singletons. The sample comprised sorted CD4+, CD8+, or CD8+CD57+ T cells (not recorded which) from PBMCs. These receptors all come from a human donor with aplastic anemia.

This clonotype has at least ten counts. This rearrangement joins TRBV4-1 to TRBJ2-1, with 10 nucleotides matching TRBD2. The trim removed 0 bases at V and 8 bases at J, leaving 10 bases unmatched. This CDR3 is 17 amino acids long. Germline V CDR1 and CDR2: MGHRA, YSYEKL. CDR3 protein: CASSQEASGGRMDEQFF. In DNA, the CDR3 is TGCGCCAGCAGCCAAGAGGCTAGCGGGGGTAGGATGGATGAGCAGTTCTTC.

This clonotype was seen many times. V and J are TRBV20-1 and TRBJ2-1; 10 bases are shared with TRBD2. The germline gives CDR1 DFQATT, CDR2 SNEGSKA (reference sequence). V was pared by 4 bases and J by 2 bases, with 8 bases of the junction left unmatched. This CDR3 is 16 amino acids long. Here the CDR3 reads CSAMRTGLAAYNEQFF. CDR3 nucleotides: TGCAGTGCTATGAGGACCGGACTAGCGGCCTACAATGAGCAGTTCTTC.

V and J are TRBV10-3 and TRBJ2-5, with 8 bases identical to TRBD1. The V segment lost 7 bases and the J segment 2 bases; nucleotides outside the gene matches: 6. CDR1 and CDR2 from the germline V gene are ENHRY and SYGVKD. CDR3 length: 14 residues. CDR3 residues: CAIKGQEGQETQYF. DNA of the CDR3: TGTGCCATCAAGGGACAGGAGGGGCAAGAGACCCAGTACTTC.

This clonotype was seen more than once but under ten times. The genes are TRBV7-9 and TRBJ2-4, with TRBD2 matching 10 bases. The CDR3 runs to 20 residues. The germline gives CDR1 SEHNR, CDR2 FQNEAQ (reference sequence). With V trimmed by 5 bases and J by 1 base, 17 bases remained unmatched. The CDR3 DNA reads TGTGCCAGCAGCAGACTCTTAGCGGGGGGACCGACCGTGGCCAAAAACATTCAGTACTTC. Protein: CASSRLLAGGPTVAKNIQYF.

This clonotype was recorded many times. The chain employs TRBV10-2 and TRBJ1-1, with D unresolved. The V gene's germline CDR1 is WSHSY and CDR2 SAAADI. The V and J ends lost 0 bases and 0 bases respectively, with 8 bases between them. The CDR3 sequence is 15 residues long. Here the CDR3 reads CASSESRLLNTEAFF. The CDR3 nucleotides read TGCGCCAGCAGTGAGTCCCGACTTCTGAACACTGAAGCTTTCTTT.

This clonotype came up many times. This rearrangement joins TRBV20-1 to TRBJ2-1; D gene unclear. The CDR3 runs 12 residues. Germline values: CDR1 DFQATT, CDR2 SNEGSKA (reference sequence). V was shortened by 3 bases and J by 3 bases, with 6 bases between the two germline ends. The CDR3 DNA reads as TGCAGTGCTAGCGGTGTCTACAATGAGCAGTTCTTC. This translates into CSASGVYNEQFF.

This clonotype has more than one count but fewer than ten. This sequence joins TRBV7-3 and TRBJ2-1, with TRBD2 matching over 10 bases. This CDR3 contains 15 residues. Germline CDR1 and CDR2: SGHTA and FQGTGA. J lost 5 bases, V lost 5 bases, and 6 bases had no gene match. CDR3 in amino acids: CASSPQTSGHNEQFF. The CDR3 DNA follows: TGTGCCAGCAGCCCACAGACTAGCGGGCACAATGAGCAGTTCTTC.

CDR3 nucleotides: TGTGCCAGCAGTAATACAGGGGAAACCCAACAGTACTTC. It is translated as CASSNTGETQQYF. V gene TRBV2 combines with J gene TRBJ2-7; 7 bases map to TRBD1. From germline, CDR1 is SNHLY and CDR2 FYNNEI. The junction had 11 bases not matched to a gene; V was cut back by 5 bases and J by 10 bases. The CDR3 extends over 13 amino acids. Combining the CDR3 with reference TRBV2 and TRBJ2-7 gives the whole variable domain EPEVTQTPSHQVTQMGQEVILRCVPISNHLYFYWYRQILGQKVEFLVSFYNNEISEKSEIFDDQFSVERPDGSNFTLKIRSTKLEDSAMYFCASSNTGETQQYFGPGTRLTVT.

This sequence joins TRBV2 and TRBJ2-5; 7 bases fit TRBD2. V was clipped by 5 bases and J by 4 bases; unmatched bases: 10. This CDR3 region has 15 residues. CDR1 SNHLY and CDR2 FYNNEI come from the germline V gene. CDR3 coding DNA: TGTGCCAGCAGTCGCAGTCCCAGGGAGGGAGAGACCCAGTACTTC. Protein product: CASSRSPREGETQYF. The full variable domain, completed using reference TRBV2 and TRBJ2-5, is EPEVTQTPSHQVTQMGQEVILRCVPISNHLYFYWYRQILGQKVEFLVSFYNNEISEKSEIFDDQFSVERPDGSNFTLKIRSTKLEDSAMYFCASSRSPREGETQYFGPGTRLLVL.

The rearrangement joins TRBV20-1 to TRBJ2-1; perhaps TRBD1 as D (5 bases). This CDR3 is built from 15 residues. CDR1 DFQATT and CDR2 SNEGSKA come from the germline V gene (reference sequence). V gave up 6 bases and J gave up 0 bases, with 15 bases separating them. This CDR3 reads CSAAPRADSYNEQFF. The CDR3 DNA reads as TGCAGTGCCGCACCCAGGGCGGACTCCTACAATGAGCAGTTCTTC.

The chain combines TRBV7-9 with TRBJ2-7; no definite D call. The V gene's germline CDR1 is SEHNR and CDR2 FQNEAQ (reference sequence). V was shortened by 5 bases and J by 6 bases, with 14 bases between the two germline ends. This CDR3 region has 13 residues. In DNA, the CDR3 is TGTGCCAGCAGCGAGACTTGGGGTGCCGAGCAGTACTTC. It is translated as CASSETWGAEQYF.

This clonotype was counted many times. The chain has TRBV19 and TRBJ1-1, with no clear D. V shed 8 bases and J shed 1 base, with 11 bases lying between them. Germline V gives CDR1 LNHDA, CDR2 SQIVND (reference sequence). CDR3 size: 13 residues. The CDR3 reads CASRAERNTEAFF. As DNA, the CDR3 is TGTGCCAGTCGAGCGGAAAGGAACACTGAAGCTTTCTTT.

This clonotype showed up many times. The V call is TRBV15, the J call TRBJ1-5, with 7 nucleotides matching TRBD1. The CDR3 totals 18 residues. CDR1 and CDR2 (germline): LNHNV, YYDKDF (reference sequence). V dropped 2 bases and J dropped 2; count of bases not matched to a gene: 12. CDR3 residues: CATSRSDRMYMGNQPQHF. DNA for the CDR3: TGTGCCACCAGCAGATCGGACAGGATGTATATGGGCAATCAGCCCCAGCATTTT.

This clonotype has only a few counts. The chain couples TRBV20-1 to TRBJ1-2; weak D call: TRBD1 (5 bases). The CDR3 covers 13 residues. Germline V lookup: CDR1 DFQATT, CDR2 SNEGSKA (reference sequence). Trimming pared 3 bases from V and 3 bases from J, leaving 11 bases between. In DNA form, the CDR3 reads TGCAGTGCTAGCCAGGGACGGGACTATGGCTACACCTTC. Its translation is CSASQGRDYGYTF.